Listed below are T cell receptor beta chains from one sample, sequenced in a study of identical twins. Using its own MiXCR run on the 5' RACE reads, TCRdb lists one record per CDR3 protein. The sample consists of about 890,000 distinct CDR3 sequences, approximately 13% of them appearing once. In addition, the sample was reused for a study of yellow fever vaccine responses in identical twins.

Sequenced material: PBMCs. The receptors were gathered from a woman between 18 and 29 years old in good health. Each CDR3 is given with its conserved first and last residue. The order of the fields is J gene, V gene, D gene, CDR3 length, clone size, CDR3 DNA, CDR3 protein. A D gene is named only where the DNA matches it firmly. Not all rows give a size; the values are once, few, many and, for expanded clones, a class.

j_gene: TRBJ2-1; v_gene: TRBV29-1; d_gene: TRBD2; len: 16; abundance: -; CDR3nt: TGCAGCGTCGTAACTAGCGGGAGGGCCTCCTTGCATGAGCAGTTCTTC; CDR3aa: CSVVTSGRASLHEQFF
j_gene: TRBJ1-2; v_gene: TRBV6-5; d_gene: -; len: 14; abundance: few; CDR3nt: TGTGCCAGCAGTACTGGGACGGCCTCTAATGGCTACACCTTC; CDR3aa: CASSTGTASNGYTF
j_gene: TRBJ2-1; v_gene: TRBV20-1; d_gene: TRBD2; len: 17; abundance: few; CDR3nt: TGCAGTGCCACGGGGGGTAGCCCAAGTGGATCCTACAATGAGCAGTTCTTC; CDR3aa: CSATGGSPSGSYNEQFF
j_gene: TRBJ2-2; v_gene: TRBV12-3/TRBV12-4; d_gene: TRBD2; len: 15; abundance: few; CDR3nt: TGTGCCAGCAGGCCAGCGGGAGTTGACACCGGGGAGCTGTTTTTT; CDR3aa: CASRPAGVDTGELFF
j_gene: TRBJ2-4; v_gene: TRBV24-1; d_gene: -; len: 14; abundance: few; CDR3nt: TGTGCCACCAGTGATCGGGGCGTAGCAAACATTCAGTACTTC; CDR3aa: CATSDRGVANIQYF
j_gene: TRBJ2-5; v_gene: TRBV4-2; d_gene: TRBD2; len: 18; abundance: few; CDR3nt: TGTGCCAGCAGCCAAGATGCGGGACTAGCGGGAGTGCGGGAGACCCAGTACTTC; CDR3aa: CASSQDAGLAGVRETQYF
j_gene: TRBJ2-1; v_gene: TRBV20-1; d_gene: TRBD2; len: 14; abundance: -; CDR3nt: TGCAGTGCTAGAGTAGCGGGGAGCTACAATGAGCAGTTCTTC; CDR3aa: CSARVAGSYNEQFF
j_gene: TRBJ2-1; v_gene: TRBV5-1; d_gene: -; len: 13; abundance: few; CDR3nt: TGCGCCAGCAGCTTGACACTTGGGAATGAGCAGTTCTTC; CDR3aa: CASSLTLGNEQFF
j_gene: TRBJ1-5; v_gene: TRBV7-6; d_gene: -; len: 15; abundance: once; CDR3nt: TGTGCCAGCAGCCGATTCGGGGGGATAGCACAGCCCCAGCATTTT; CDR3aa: CASSRFGGIAQPQHF
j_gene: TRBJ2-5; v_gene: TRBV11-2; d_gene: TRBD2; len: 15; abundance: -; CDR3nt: TGTGCCAGCAGCACGAGCGGGGGGGGTCAAGAGACCCAGTACTTC; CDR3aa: CASSTSGGGQETQYF
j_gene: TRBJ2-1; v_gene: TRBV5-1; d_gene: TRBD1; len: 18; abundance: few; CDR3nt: TGCGCCAGCAGCTTGTGGGACAGGGGACGGGGTGCCTACAATGAGCAGTTCTTC; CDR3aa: CASSLWDRGRGAYNEQFF
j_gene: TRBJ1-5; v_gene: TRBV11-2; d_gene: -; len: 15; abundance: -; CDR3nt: TGTGCCAGCAGCTTAGATGGCGTGGGCAATCAGCCCCAGCATTTT; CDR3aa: CASSLDGVGNQPQHF
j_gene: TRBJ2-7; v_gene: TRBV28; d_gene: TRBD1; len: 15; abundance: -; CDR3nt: TGTGCCAGCAGTCCCCCCGGACAGGCGCCCTACGAGCAGTACTTC; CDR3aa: CASSPPGQAPYEQYF
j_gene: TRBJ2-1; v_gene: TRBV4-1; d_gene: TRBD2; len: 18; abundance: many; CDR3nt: TGCGCCAGCAGCCAAGACATTACCGGGACTAGCGGGAGGGTTGAGCAGTTCTTC; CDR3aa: CASSQDITGTSGRVEQFF
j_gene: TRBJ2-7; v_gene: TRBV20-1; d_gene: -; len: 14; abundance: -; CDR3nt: TGCAGTGCTAGAGTTCCGGGGGCTAGGTACGAGCAGTACTTC; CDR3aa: CSARVPGARYEQYF
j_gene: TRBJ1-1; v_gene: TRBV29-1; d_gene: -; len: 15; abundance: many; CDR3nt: TGCAGCGTCGCCACAACTAGGGGTCTAAACACTGAAGCTTTCTTT; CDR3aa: CSVATTRGLNTEAFF
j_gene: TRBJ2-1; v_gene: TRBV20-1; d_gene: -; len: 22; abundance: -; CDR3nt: TGCAGTGCTAGAGCCTATAACCCGCGACAGGAATGGAACCGAAGTTACTACAATGAGCAGTTCTTC; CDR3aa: CSARAYNPRQEWNRSYYNEQFF
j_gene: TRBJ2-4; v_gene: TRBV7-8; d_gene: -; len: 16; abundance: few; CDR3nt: TGTGCCAGCAGCTTAGCAGGATACGACGCCAAAAACATTCAGTACTTC; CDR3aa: CASSLAGYDAKNIQYF
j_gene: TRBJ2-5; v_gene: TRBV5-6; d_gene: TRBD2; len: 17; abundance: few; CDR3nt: TGTGCCAGCAGCTTGGTGGGACTAGCGGGTGGTGGAGAGACCCAGTACTTC; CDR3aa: CASSLVGLAGGGETQYF
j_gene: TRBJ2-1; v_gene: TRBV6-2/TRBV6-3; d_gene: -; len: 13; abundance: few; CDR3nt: TGTGCCAGCAGTTACATCGTGGGCAATGAGCAGTTCTTC; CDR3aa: CASSYIVGNEQFF
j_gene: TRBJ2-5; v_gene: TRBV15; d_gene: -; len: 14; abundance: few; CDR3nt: TGTGCCACCAGCAGAGATCGGGGTAGGGAGACCCAGTACTTC; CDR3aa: CATSRDRGRETQYF
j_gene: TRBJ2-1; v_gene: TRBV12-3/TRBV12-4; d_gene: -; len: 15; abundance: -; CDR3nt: TGTGCCAGCAGGGGGGAGTGGAGCTCCTACAATGAGCAGTTCTTC; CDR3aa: CASRGEWSSYNEQFF
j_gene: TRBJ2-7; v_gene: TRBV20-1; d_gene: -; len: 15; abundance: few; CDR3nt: TGCAGTGCTAGAACCGGGAACAGCGGTTCCAGCGAGCAGTACTTC; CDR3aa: CSARTGNSGSSEQYF
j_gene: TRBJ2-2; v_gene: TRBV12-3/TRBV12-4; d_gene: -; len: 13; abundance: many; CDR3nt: TGTGCCAGCAGCCCGAGGAGCGCCGGGGAGCTGTTTTTT; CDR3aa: CASSPRSAGELFF
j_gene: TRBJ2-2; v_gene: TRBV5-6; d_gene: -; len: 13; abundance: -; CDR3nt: TGTGCCAGCAAAACAGGGTTGGCCGGGGAGCTGTTTTTT; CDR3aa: CASKTGLAGELFF
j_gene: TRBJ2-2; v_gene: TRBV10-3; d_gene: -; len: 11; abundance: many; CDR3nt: TGTGCCATCAGGGCGTCCGGGGAGCTGTTTTTT; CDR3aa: CAIRASGELFF